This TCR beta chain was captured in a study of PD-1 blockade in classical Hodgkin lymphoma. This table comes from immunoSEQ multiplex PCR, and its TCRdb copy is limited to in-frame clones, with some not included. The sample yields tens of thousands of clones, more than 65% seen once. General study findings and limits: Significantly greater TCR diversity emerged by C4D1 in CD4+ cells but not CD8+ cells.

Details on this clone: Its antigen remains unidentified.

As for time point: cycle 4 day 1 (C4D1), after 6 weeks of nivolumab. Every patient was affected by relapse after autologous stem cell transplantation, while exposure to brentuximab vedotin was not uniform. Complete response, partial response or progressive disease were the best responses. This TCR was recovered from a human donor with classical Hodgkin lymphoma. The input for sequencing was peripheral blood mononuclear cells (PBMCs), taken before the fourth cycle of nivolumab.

The CDR3 bases are TGTGCCAGCAGCTTAAGCCCAGGGGGCTTTGCTGAAGCTTTCTTT. The encoded protein is CASSLSPGGFAEAFF. The genes are TRBV7-8 and TRBJ1-1; TRBD1 aligns across 8 bases. Germline V CDR1 and CDR2: SGHVS, FQNEAQ. V shed 2 bases and J 6 bases; nucleotides not matched to a gene: 8. The CDR3 is 15 amino acids.